Listed below are T cell receptor beta chains from one sample, sequenced in a study of cytomegalovirus exposure and HLA in healthy donors. Profiled with immunoSEQ multiplex PCR; TCRdb holds only in-frame clones, not every one. The profile shows about 120,000 clones, 77% of them singletons. Sequencing was done on a sample of PBMCs. The receptors stem from a human donor in good health. Both conserved end residues are part of each CDR3. A D gene is named only where the DNA matches it firmly.

J gene | V gene | D gene | CDR3 protein
TRBJ2-7 | TRBV18 | - | CASSPPATGFYEQYF
TRBJ2-7 | TRBV4-1 | - | CASSPQHGVGFYEQYF
TRBJ1-1 | TRBV5-8 | TRBD1 | CASSLVQGAGMNTEAFF
TRBJ1-4 | TRBV5-1 | TRBD1 | CASSPTGSNEKLFF
TRBJ1-4 | TRBV21-1 | - | CASTQGGSNEKLFF
TRBJ1-1 | TRBV23-1 | - | CASSAHRRRGTEAFF
TRBJ2-2 | TRBV6-6 | - | CASRGSATGELFF
TRBJ2-2 | TRBV5-4 | TRBD2 | CASSPPTSGANTGELFF
TRBJ2-1 | TRBV7-2 | - | CASSSRGGLLTYNEQFF
TRBJ2-7 | TRBV5-1 | - | CASREGTGNYEQYF
TRBJ2-4 | TRBV4-2 | TRBD2 | CASSPNSPGRASGRSDKNIQYF
TRBJ2-2 | TRBV2 | TRBD1 | CASRGTGATGELFF
TRBJ2-4 | TRBV19 | - | CASSHQRSLAKNSQYF
TRBJ2-3 | TRBV5-1 | TRBD1 | CASSLTGQGSGLNTQYF
TRBJ1-2 | TRBV30 | TRBD1 | CAWSGQGANLGGYTF
TRBJ1-1 | TRBV5-1 | TRBD1 | CASSARDSMNTEAFF
TRBJ2-7 | TRBV4-1 | - | CASSQFGLANYEQYF
TRBJ2-1 | TRBV5-1 | TRBD2 | CASSSPLTSGSHNEQFF
TRBJ1-1 | TRBV18 | - | CASSPDRLNTEAFF
TRBJ1-4 | TRBV2 | TRBD1 | CASSLDRGDEKLFF
TRBJ2-7 | TRBV15 | TRBD1 | CATSRGIVGTGITIAYEQYF
TRBJ2-6 | TRBV2 | TRBD1 | CASRGDRGLSGANVLTF
TRBJ2-7 | TRBV18 | TRBD2 | CASSLPGLAGVSHEQYF
TRBJ2-2 | TRBV19 | - | CASSSISRGRGNAGELFF
TRBJ2-2 | TRBV5-1 | TRBD2 | CASRGGTANTGELFF
TRBJ2-2 | TRBV5-1 | TRBD2 | CASSLVSGLAVASTGELFF
TRBJ1-2 | TRBV28 | - | CASSLAAADLEYGYTF
TRBJ2-5 | TRBV15 | - | CATSRGEQETQYF
TRBJ2-2 | TRBV7-9 | - | CASSKTGYTGELFF
TRBJ1-1 | TRBV6-5 | - | CASSYSTGWNTEAFF
TRBJ2-5 | TRBV5-4 | - | CASSPSSTYGTQYF
TRBJ1-2 | TRBV2 | TRBD1 | CASRRLALTGGDANYGYTF
TRBJ2-5 | TRBV28 | TRBD1 | CATLTGVTQYF
TRBJ2-2 | TRBV14 | - | CASSQEVGGARSTGELFF
TRBJ2-1 | TRBV19 | TRBD2 | CASSERTSGSIEQFF
TRBJ1-5 | TRBV19 | TRBD1 | CASRTVGTGGNQPQHF
TRBJ2-5 | TRBV5-1 | TRBD2 | CASSPGLAGGPGETQYF
TRBJ2-1 | TRBV28 | - | CASSSHSARGSSYNEQFF
TRBJ2-2 | TRBV4-1 | - | CATRQFDTGELFF
TRBJ2-1 | TRBV7-2 | TRBD2 | CASSLVASGLYNEQFF
TRBJ1-6 | TRBV2 | TRBD1 | CASRRDRGNSPLHF
TRBJ1-5 | TRBV7-2 | - | CASSGANQPQHF
TRBJ2-7 | TRBV5-1 | - | CASSLSTGSSYEQYF
TRBJ1-4 | TRBV5-6 | - | CASSLWGGGEKLFF
TRBJ2-1 | TRBV5-5 | TRBD2 | CASSLGRREEFYEQFF
TRBJ1-1 | TRBV5-1 | - | CASSYDSMNTEAFF
TRBJ2-1 | TRBV6-5 | - | CASSYKSGAGNNEQFF
TRBJ1-1 | TRBV9 | TRBD1 | CASSPQTGTTEAFF
TRBJ2-2 | TRBV19 | TRBD2 | CASSIREGFGELFF